The T cell receptor (beta chain) described here comes from a study of cytomegalovirus exposure and HLA in healthy donors. From its first to its last residue, the CDR3 has 13 amino acids. Germline V CDR1 and CDR2: MDHEN, SYDVKM. The donors belonged to the approximately 120-subject validation cohort, separate from the approximately 700-subject first cohort. Study outcomes and limitations: TCR beta chains numbering approximately 150 were designated cytomegalovirus-associated. Reportedly, cytomegalovirus status was diagnosed with high sensitivity and specificity.

Comments on this clone: Its antigen is not known. The conserved phenylalanine or tryptophan normally closing the CDR3 is absent here, so this likely arose from a read error. Because the CDR3's place on the DNA is in doubt, the DNA is left out and the CDR3 is given as listed by TCRdb.

This table comes from immunoSEQ multiplex PCR, and its TCRdb copy is limited to in-frame clones, with some not included. The data hold approximately 170,000 clones, with roughly 80% observed a single time. Input material: PBMCs. The origin of this receptor is a man younger than 45 in good health and CMV-seropositive. V usage is TRBV28 and J usage is TRBJ1-3; no check of the table's D call, TRBD1, against the DNA was made. The CDR3 sequence is CASSLPHPGTGFV.